Included here is one T cell receptor (beta chain) sequence, with context. RNA totalling about 0.5 to 1 ug underwent reverse transcription with random hexamers. Amplification of TCR beta CDR3 across 54 Vbeta and 13 Jbeta was performed with immunoSEQ multiplex PCR. Each CDR3 protein is one row after TCRdb ran MiXCR on the immunoSEQ multiplex PCR reads. Here the sample spans 55,000 to 80,000 distinct CDR3 sequences, 93% being singletons. The record originates from a study of CD8 T cells in Susac syndrome. The authors sequenced TCR beta from blood CD8+ and CD4+ T cells. The sequence derives from a human donor with Susac syndrome. The specimen sequenced was CD4+ T cells from PBMCs.

CDR3 in amino acids: CASSLDGETQYF. The CDR3 DNA is TGTGCCAGCAGCTTGGACGGAGAGACCCAGTACTTC. This chain uses TRBV5-4 with TRBJ2-5; D unresolved. The CDR3 runs to 12 residues. Germline CDR1 is SGHNT and CDR2 is YYREEE (reference sequence). The V end was cut by 0 bases, the J end by 4 bases, with 4 bases between.